The present T cell receptor (beta chain) was sequenced within a study of OX40 agonist ivuxolimab in advanced cancers. The study in broad terms: Ivuxolimab was an agonistic, fully human IgG2 monoclonal antibody directed against OX40 (CD134), a costimulatory receptor. Intravenous ivuxolimab was administered to patients every 2 weeks at six dose levels: 0.01, 0.1, 0.3, 1.5, 3 and 10 mg/kg. Among the 52 dose-escalation patients, about 19 had hepatocellular carcinoma, approximately 15 melanoma, 9 renal cell carcinoma and 9 head and neck cancer. In the dose-escalation cohort, 82.7% of patients were male, and the mean age was approximately 55 years, with a range of about 20 to 90. Prior anti-PD-1, anti-PD-L1 or anti-CTLA-4 therapy was permitted, and 30% to 50% of dose-escalation patients had received checkpoint inhibitors. Partial responses occurred in three dose-escalation patients: two with cutaneous melanoma and one with hepatocellular carcinoma. The point of sequencing TCRbeta in the periphery was to test whether ivuxolimab changed TCR sequence diversity and drove clonal T-cell expansion. The paper reports the monotherapy dose-escalation portion (N = 52 patients) of the phase I ivuxolimab trial. Study-wide conclusions, independent of this receptor: Low levels of normalized T-cell clonal expansion were also seen in some patients who did not respond. Which antigens the clonally expanded peripheral T cells were specific for was not determined. On average, CD8+ T cells showed more expanded clones than CD4+ T cells after ivuxolimab. Partial responders in the 0.1-3.0 mg/kg groups had among the lowest normalized peripheral clonal expansion, especially among CD8+ T cells. At doses of 0.1 to 3.0 mg/kg, clonal expansion of both CD4+ and CD8+ blood T cells was observed from baseline to week 6.

Counted from cysteine to phenylalanine, this CDR3 has 15 amino acids. Here the CDR3 DNA is all that survives: 45 bases in frame from base 1. From the germline V gene, CDR1 is SGHNT and CDR2 is YENEEA. V loses 5 bases at its end and J loses 2 bases; junction bases beyond the gene matches: 5. Points on this clone: The antigen it binds to is not known. No much larger clonotype is one base removed from it; base qualities were not supplied.

Patients with a history of autoimmune disease or receiving systemic immunosuppression were excluded from the trial. Peripheral blood for TCR sequencing was drawn from every dose cohort at baseline, at cycle 4 day 1 and at cycle 7 day 1. The samples were taken from a phase I, first-in-human, multicenter, open-label dose-escalation trial of ivuxolimab. Adults with locally advanced or metastatic melanoma, renal cell, hepatocellular, or head and neck squamous cell carcinoma were enrolled in the trial. Before TCR sequencing, CD4+ T cells and CD8+ T cells from peripheral blood were sorted into separate populations. To sequence the TCRbeta CDR3 region, genomic DNA was isolated from the sorted cells. The immunoSEQ Assay was used for sequencing of TCRbeta CDR3 regions. Held by TCRdb, this immuneACCESS table contains in-frame sequences only and omits some clones. Under half of the omission traces to an unresolved V gene where checked; the cause of the rest is unknown. For this sample there are about 83,000 clones; about 90% appear just once. The ten top clones hold 0.43% of the sample.

This sequence was found in an adult with an advanced solid tumor such as melanoma, head and neck, liver or kidney cancer. This specimen consisted of CD4+ or CD8+ T cells sorted from blood, obtained in a trial of the OX40 agonist ivuxolimab. The rearrangement joined TRBV11-3 to TRBJ2-7; 11 central bases correspond to TRBD2. The nucleotide sequence is given as TGTGCCAGCAGCCCTGGGACTAGCGGAACCTACGAGCAGTACTTC. The resulting protein is CASSPGTSGTYEQYF.